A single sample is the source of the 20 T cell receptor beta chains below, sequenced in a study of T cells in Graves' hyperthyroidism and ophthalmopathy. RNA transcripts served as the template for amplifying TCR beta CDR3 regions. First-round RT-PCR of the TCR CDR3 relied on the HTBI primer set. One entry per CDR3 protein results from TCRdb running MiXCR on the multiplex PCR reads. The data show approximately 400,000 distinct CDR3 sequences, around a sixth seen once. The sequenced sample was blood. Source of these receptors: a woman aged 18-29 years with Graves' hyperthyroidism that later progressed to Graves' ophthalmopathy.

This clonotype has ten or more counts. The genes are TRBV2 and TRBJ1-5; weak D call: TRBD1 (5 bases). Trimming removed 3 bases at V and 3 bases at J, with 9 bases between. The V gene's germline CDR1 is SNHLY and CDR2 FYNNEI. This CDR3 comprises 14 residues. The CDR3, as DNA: TGTGCCAGCAGTGAGGGGCAGGTCAATCAGCCCCAGCATTTT. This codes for CASSEGQVNQPQHF.

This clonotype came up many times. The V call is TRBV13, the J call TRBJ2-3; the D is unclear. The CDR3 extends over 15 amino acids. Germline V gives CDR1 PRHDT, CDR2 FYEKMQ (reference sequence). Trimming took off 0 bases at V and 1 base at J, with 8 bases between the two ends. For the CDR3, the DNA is TGTGCCAGCAGCTTAGGCCGGCAAGGCACAGATACGCAGTATTTT. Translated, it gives CASSLGRQGTDTQYF.

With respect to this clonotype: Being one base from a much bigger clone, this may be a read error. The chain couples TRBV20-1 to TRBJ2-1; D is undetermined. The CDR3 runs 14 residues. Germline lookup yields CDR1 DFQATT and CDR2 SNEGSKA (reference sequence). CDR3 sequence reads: CSARHALSYDEQFF. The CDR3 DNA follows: TGCAGTGCTAGACATGCCTTGAGCTACGATGAGCAGTTCTTC.

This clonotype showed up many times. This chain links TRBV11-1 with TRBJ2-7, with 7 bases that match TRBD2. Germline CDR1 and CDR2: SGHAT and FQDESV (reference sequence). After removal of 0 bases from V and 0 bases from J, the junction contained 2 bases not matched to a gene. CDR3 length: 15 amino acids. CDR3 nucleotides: TGTGCCAGCAGCTTAGCGGGAGGGAGCTCCTACGAGCAGTACTTC. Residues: CASSLAGGSSYEQYF.

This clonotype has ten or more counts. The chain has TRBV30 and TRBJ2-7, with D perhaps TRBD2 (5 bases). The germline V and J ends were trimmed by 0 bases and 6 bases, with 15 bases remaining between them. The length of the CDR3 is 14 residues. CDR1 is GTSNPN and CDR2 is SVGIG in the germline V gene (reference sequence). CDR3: CAWSVAAARGEQYF. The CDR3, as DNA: TGTGCCTGGAGTGTAGCGGCCGCCCGGGGCGAGCAGTACTTC.

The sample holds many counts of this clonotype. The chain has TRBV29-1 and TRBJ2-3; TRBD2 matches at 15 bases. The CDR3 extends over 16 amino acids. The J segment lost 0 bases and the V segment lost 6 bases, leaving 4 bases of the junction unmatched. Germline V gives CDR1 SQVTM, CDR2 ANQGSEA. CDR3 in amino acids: CSVGLAGGTSTDTQYF. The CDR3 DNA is TGCAGCGTAGGACTAGCGGGAGGGACTAGCACAGATACGCAGTATTTT.

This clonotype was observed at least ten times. The CDR3 is CASSVGGGRTDTQYF. As DNA, the CDR3 is TGTGCCAGCAGCGTAGGGGGAGGGAGGACAGATACGCAGTATTTT. This chain links TRBV9 with TRBJ2-3; the match to TRBD2 covers 7 bases. This CDR3 has 15 amino acids. CDR1 SGDLS and CDR2 YYNGEE come from the germline V gene. The V segment lost 0 bases and the J segment 3 bases; nucleotides outside the gene matches: 4.

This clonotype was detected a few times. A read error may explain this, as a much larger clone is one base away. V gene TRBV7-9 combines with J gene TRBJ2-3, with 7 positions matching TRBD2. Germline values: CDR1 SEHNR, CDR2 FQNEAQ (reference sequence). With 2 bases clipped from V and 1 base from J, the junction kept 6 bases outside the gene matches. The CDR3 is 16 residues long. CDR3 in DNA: TGTGCCAGCAGCTTAAGTTCTAGCGGTGGCACAGATACGCAGTATTTT. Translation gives CASSLSSSGGTDTQYF.

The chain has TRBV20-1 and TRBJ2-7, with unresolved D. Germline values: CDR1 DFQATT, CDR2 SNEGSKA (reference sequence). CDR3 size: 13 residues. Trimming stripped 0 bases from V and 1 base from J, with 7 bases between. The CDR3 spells CSARDETSYEQYF. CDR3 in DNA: TGCAGTGCTAGAGATGAAACTTCCTACGAGCAGTACTTC.

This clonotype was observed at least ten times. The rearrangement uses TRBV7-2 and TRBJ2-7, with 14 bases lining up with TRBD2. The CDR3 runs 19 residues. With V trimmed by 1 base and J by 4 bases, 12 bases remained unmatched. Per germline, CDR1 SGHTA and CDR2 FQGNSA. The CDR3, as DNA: TGTGCCAGCAGCTTAGTGGACCTGCGGGGGACTAGCGGGAGTTACGAGCAGTACTTC. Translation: CASSLVDLRGTSGSYEQYF.

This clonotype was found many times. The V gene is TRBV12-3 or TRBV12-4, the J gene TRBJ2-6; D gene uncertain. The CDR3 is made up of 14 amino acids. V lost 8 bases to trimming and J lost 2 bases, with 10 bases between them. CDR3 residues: CASGPPPGANVLTF. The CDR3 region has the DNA TGTGCCAGCGGGCCACCGCCTGGGGCCAACGTCCTGACTTTC.

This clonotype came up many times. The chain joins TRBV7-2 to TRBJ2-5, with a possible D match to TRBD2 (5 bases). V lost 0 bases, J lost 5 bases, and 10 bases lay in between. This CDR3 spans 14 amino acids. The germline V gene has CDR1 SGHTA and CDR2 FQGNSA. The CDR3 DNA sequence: TGTGCCAGCAGCTTAGCGGGAGTGCGGGAGACCCAGTACTTC. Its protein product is CASSLAGVRETQYF.

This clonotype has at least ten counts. The CDR3 is CASSQEGEGDEQFF. The CDR3 nucleotides are TGTGCCAGCAGCCAAGAAGGTGAGGGGGATGAGCAGTTCTTC. This chain uses TRBV14 with TRBJ2-1; tentative D call: TRBD1 (6 bases). V was pared by 0 bases and J by 8 bases, with 11 bases between. The germline CDR1 and CDR2 sequences are SGHDN and FVKESK. This CDR3 is built from 14 residues.

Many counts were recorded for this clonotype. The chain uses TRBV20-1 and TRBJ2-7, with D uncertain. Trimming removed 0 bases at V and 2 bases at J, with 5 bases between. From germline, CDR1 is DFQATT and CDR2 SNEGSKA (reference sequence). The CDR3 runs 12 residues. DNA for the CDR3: TGCAGTGCTAGAGATTGGACCTACGAGCAGTACTTC. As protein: CSARDWTYEQYF.

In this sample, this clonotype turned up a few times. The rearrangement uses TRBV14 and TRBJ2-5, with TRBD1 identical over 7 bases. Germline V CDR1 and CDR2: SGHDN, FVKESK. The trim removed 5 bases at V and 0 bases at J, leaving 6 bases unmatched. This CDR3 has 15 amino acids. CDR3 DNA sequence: TGTGCCAGCAGCGAAGGGACAGCGTACCAAGAGACCCAGTACTTC. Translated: CASSEGTAYQETQYF.

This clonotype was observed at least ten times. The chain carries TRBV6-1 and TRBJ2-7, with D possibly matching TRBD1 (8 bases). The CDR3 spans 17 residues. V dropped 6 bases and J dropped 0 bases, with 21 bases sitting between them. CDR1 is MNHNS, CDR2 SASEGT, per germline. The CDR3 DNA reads TGTGCCAGCAGCAGGGACAGGTCTAGCGGATACTCCTACGAGCAGTACTTC. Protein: CASSRDRSSGYSYEQYF.

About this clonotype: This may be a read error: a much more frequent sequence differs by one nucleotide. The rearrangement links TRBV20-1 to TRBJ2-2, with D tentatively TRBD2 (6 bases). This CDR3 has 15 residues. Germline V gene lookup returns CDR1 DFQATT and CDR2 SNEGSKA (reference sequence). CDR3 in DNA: TGCAGTGCCCAGTCGCTAGCGCAGAACACCGGGGAGCTGTTGTTT. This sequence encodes CSAQSLAQNTGELLF.

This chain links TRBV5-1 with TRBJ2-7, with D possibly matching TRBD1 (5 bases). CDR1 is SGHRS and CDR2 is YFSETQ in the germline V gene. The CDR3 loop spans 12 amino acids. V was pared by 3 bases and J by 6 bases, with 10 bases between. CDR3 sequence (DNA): TGCGCCAGCAGCTGGTTAGGGGCCGAGCAGTACTTC. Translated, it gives CASSWLGAEQYF.

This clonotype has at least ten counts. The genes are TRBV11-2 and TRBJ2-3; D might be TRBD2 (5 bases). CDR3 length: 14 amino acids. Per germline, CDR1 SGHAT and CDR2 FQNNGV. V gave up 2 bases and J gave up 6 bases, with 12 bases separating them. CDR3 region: CASSLRLLADTQYF. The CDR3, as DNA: TGTGCCAGCAGCTTACGGCTCCTAGCTGATACGCAGTATTTT.

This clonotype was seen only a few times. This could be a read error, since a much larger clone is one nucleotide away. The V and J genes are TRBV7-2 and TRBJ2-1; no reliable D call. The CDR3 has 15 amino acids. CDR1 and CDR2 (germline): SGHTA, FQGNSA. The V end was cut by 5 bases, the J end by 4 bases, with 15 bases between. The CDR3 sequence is CASSQTIGFYNEQFF. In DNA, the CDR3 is TGTGCCAGCAGCCAAACGATCGGATTTTACAATGAGCAGTTCTTC.